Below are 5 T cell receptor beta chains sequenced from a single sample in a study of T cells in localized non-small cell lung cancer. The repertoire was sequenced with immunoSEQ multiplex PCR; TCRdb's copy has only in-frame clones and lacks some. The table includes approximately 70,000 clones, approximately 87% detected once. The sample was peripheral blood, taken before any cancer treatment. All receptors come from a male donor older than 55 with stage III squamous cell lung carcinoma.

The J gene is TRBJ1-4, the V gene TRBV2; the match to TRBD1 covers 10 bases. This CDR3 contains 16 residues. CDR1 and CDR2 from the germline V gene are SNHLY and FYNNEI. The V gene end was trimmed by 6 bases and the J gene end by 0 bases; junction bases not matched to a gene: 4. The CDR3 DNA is TGTGCCAGCAGGAAGGGACAGGGGACAACTAATGAAAAACTGTTTTTT. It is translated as CASRKGQGTTNEKLFF.

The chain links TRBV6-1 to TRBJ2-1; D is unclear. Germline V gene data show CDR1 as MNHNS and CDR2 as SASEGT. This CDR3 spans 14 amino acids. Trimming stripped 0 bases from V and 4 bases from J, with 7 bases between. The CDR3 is CASSEALGYNEQFF. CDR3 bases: TGTGCCAGCAGTGAAGCGCTAGGGTACAATGAGCAGTTCTTC.

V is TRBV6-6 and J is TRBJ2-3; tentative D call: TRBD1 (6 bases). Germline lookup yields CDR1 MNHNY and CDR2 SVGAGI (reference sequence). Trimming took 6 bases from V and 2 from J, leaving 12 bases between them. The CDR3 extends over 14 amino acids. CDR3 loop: CASSRRQDTDTQYF. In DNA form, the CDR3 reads TGTGCCAGCAGCCGTAGACAGGACACAGATACGCAGTATTTT.

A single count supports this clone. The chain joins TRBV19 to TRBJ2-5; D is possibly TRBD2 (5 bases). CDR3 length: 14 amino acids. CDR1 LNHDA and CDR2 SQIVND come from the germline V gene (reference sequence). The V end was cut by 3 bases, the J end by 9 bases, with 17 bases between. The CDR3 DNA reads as TGTGCCAGTAGTATCCGGGGTAGCCCCCAACCCCAGTACTTC. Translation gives CASSIRGSPQPQYF.

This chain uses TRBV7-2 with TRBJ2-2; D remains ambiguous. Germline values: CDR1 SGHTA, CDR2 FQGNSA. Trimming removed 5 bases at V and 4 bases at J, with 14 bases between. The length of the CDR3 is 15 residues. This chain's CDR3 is CASSLATPGTGELFF. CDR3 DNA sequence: TGTGCCAGCAGCCTCGCGACACCGGGCACCGGGGAGCTGTTTTTT.